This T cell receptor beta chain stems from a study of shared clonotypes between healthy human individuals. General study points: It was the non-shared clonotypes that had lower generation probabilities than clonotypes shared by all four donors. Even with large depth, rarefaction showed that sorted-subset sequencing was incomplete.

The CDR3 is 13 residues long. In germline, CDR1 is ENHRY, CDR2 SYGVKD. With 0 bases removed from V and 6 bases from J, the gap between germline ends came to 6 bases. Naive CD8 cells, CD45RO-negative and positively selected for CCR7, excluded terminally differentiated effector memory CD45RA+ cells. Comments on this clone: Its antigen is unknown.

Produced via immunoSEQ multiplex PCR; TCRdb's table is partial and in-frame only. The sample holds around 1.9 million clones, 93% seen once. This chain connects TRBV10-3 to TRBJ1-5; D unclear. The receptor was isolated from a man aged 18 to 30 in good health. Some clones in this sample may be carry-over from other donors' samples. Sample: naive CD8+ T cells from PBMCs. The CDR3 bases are TGTGCCATCAGTGAGTCCCCCGGTCAGCCCCAGCATTTT. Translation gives CAISESPGQPQHF.